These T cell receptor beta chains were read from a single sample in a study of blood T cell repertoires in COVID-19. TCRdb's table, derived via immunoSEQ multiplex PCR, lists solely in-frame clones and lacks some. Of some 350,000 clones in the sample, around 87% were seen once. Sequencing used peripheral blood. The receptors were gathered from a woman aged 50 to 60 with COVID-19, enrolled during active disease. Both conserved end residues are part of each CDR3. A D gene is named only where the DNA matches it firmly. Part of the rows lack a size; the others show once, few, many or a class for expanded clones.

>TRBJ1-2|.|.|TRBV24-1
CATSDIGRGGYTF
TGTGCCACCAGTGACATAGGCCGGGGGGGCTACACCTTC
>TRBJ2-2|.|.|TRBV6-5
CASIDRSPGELFF
TGTGCCAGTATAGACAGGTCCCCCGGGGAGCTGTTTTTT
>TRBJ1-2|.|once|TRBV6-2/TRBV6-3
CASSYLPGNYGYTF
TGTGCCAGCAGTTACCTCCCGGGAAACTATGGCTACACCTTC
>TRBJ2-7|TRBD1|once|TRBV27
CASSRAGTGGYEQYF
TGTGCCAGCAGTCGGGCCGGGACAGGGGGATACGAGCAGTACTTC
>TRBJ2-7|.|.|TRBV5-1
CASSHRLVAHTGEQYF
TGCGCCAGCAGCCACAGACTAGTAGCCCATACGGGAGAGCAGTACTTC
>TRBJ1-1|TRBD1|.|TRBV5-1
CASSLDVGGVNTEAFF
TGCGCCAGCAGCTTGGATGTAGGGGGCGTGAACACTGAAGCTTTCTTT
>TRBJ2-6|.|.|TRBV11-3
CASSPSQAVAGGGANVLTF
TGTGCCAGCAGCCCCTCGCAGGCGGTCGCCGGAGGGGGGGCCAACGTCCTGACTTTC
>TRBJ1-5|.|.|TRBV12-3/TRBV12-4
CASRISNQPQHF
TGTGCCAGCAGAATAAGCAATCAGCCCCAGCATTTT
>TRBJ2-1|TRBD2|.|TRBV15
CATSRRLGLAGGSSSYNEQFF
TGTGCCACCAGCAGACGACTTGGACTAGCGGGAGGTTCGAGCTCCTACAATGAGCAGTTCTTC
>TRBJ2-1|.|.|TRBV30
CAWSVWPPLDEQFF
TGTGCCTGGAGTGTATGGCCCCCGCTGGATGAGCAGTTCTTC
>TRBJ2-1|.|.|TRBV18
CASSPALARTAIEQFF
TGTGCCAGCTCACCCGCTTTAGCTAGGACTGCAATTGAGCAGTTCTTC
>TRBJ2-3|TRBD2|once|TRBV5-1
CASSLGLAGGPDTQYF
TGCGCCAGCAGCTTGGGACTAGCGGGAGGGCCAGATACGCAGTATTTT
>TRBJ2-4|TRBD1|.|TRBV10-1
CASSADRGYIQYF
TGCGCCAGCAGCGCTGACAGGGGTTACATTCAGTACTTC
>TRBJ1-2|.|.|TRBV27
CASSFNRYSYGYTF
TGTGCCAGCAGTTTCAACAGATACTCCTATGGCTACACCTTC
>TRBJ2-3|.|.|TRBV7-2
CASSLVVSKDTQYF
TGTGCCAGCAGCTTAGTTGTTAGCAAAGATACGCAGTATTTT
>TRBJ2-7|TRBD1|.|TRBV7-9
CASSPDRGPGEQYF
TGTGCCAGCAGTCCAGACAGGGGGCCGGGCGAGCAGTACTTC
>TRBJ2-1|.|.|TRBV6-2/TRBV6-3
CASSYEPGQTDNEQFF
TGTGCCAGCAGTTACGAACCGGGACAAACTGACAATGAGCAGTTCTTC
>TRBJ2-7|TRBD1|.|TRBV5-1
CASSLGQGVYEQYF
TGCGCCAGCAGCTTGGGACAGGGAGTGTACGAGCAGTACTTC
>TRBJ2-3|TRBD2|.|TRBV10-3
CAISEIGRGSRGDTQYF
TGTGCCATCAGTGAGATTGGGCGGGGGTCGAGAGGAGATACGCAGTATTTT
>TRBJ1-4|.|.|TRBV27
CASSFESRRSNEKLFF
TGTGCCAGCAGTTTTGAATCCCGCAGGTCGAATGAAAAACTGTTTTTT
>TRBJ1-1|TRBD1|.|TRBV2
CASSERQGWNTEAFF
TGTGCCAGCAGTGAACGACAGGGCTGGAACACTGAAGCTTTCTTT
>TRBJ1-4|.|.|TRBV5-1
CASSATATNEKLFF
TGCGCCAGCAGCGCCACAGCAACTAATGAAAAACTGTTTTTT
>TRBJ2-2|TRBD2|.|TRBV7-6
CASSLLAGENTGELFF
TGTGCCAGCAGCTTACTAGCGGGAGAGAACACCGGGGAGCTGTTTTTT
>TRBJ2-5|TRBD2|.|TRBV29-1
CSVEARLRTSGAGEETQYF
TGCAGCGTTGAAGCCCGGCTTCGTACCTCTGGAGCGGGAGAAGAGACCCAGTACTTC
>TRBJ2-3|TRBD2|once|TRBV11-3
CASSLGLADPGDTQYF
TGTGCCAGCAGCTTAGGACTAGCGGATCCCGGGGATACGCAGTATTTT
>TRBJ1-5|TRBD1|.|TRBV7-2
CASSPSGQLNQPQHF
TGTGCCAGCAGCCCGTCGGGACAGCTCAATCAGCCCCAGCATTTT
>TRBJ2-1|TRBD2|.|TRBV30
CAWSPGSGPTYNEQFF
TGTGCCTGGAGTCCGGGTAGCGGGCCTACCTACAATGAGCAGTTCTTC
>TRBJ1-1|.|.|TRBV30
CAWSVRRREGEAFF
TGTGCCTGGAGTGTACGGAGGCGGGAGGGAGAAGCTTTCTTT
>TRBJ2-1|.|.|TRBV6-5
CASTRERVTYNEQFF
TGTGCCAGCACCCGAGAGAGGGTCACTTACAATGAGCAGTTCTTC
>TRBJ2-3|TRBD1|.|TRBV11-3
CASKSGTGVTDTQYF
TGTGCCAGCAAGAGCGGGACAGGGGTGACAGATACGCAGTATTTT
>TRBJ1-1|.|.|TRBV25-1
CASSLFTEAFF
TGTGCCAGCAGTCTTTTTACTGAAGCTTTCTTT
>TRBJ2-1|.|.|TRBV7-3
CASSLTPGSSYNEQFF
TGTGCCAGCAGCTTAACTCCAGGAAGCTCCTACAATGAGCAGTTCTTC
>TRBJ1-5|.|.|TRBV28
CASSLAVRAISNQPQHF
TGTGCCAGCAGTTTAGCGGTCAGGGCTATCAGCAATCAGCCCCAGCATTTT
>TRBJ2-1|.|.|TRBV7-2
CASSLRPRAVSHEQFF
TGTGCCAGCAGCTTAAGGCCGAGGGCGGTCTCACATGAGCAGTTCTTC